This T cell receptor (beta chain) was recovered during a study of shared clonotypes between healthy human individuals. For this clone: Its cognate antigen is unknown.

Using immunoSEQ multiplex PCR, the repertoire was profiled, and TCRdb retains in-frame clones only, with some absent. Counted here are roughly 2.5 million clones, around 94% occurring once; the ten biggest clones make up around 0.15%. The study, taken as a whole, reports: At large depth, rarefaction still showed sorted-subset sequencing to be incomplete.

The CDR3 length is 14 residues. CDR1 SGHAT and CDR2 FQNNGV come from the germline V gene. V lost 5 bases, J lost 0 bases, and 11 bases lay in between. The material sequenced was naive CD4+ T cells sorted from blood. The subset was: CD45RA+ positively selected. This sequence was found in a man aged 18 to 29 in good health. The rearrangement links TRBV11-2 to TRBJ2-7; tentatively, D is TRBD2 (6 bases). The CDR3 bases are TGTGCCAGCAGCCCGCCCGGGAGCTCCTACGAGCAGTACTTC. Its translation is CASSPPGSSYEQYF.